This TCR beta chain was obtained from a study of blood T cell repertoires in COVID-19. Across the whole study: There were acute and convalescent COVID-19 samples, and they came from the United States, Italy and Spain.

V was clipped by 0 bases and J by 5 bases, with 8 bases between them. Germline assignment: CDR1 SGHTA and CDR2 FQGNSA. There are 14 residues in the CDR3. This clone was detected only a few times. Under the authors' procedure: Reference gene primers were amplified, and this amplification served to estimate nucleated cell counts. Measured with immunoSEQ multiplex PCR; TCRdb has only the in-frame clones, and not every one. The DNA gave D and trimming, while V, J and clone size come from that table. This table has around 84,000 clones, approximately 80% appearing once. The receptor was derived from a middle-aged woman with active or convalescent COVID-19. The sample taken for sequencing was peripheral blood. J is TRBJ2-1 and V is TRBV7-2, with a weak D call TRBD2 (6 bases). The CDR3 DNA follows: TGTGCCAGCAGCTTAGCCAGACTAGACAATGAGCAGTTCTTC. Amino acids: CASSLARLDNEQFF. The entire variable domain, with the rest obtained from reference TRBV7-2 and TRBJ2-1, is as follows: GAGVSQSPSNKVTEKGKDVELRCDPISGHTALYWYRQSLGQGLEFLIYFQGNSAPDKSGLPSDRFSAERTGGSVSTLTIQRTQQEDSAVYLCASSLARLDNEQFFGPGTRLTVL.